This TCR beta chain was identified during a study of blood T cell repertoires in COVID-19. Study in general: The United States, Italy and Spain supplied acute and convalescent COVID-19 samples. The cDNA or gDNA used as material had been derived from T cells, B-cell-depleted T cells, or PBMCs.

Per the authors' pipeline: Estimation of nucleated cell counts was performed using reference gene primer amplification. TCRdb's table, derived via immunoSEQ multiplex PCR, lists solely in-frame clones and lacks some. V and J calls and clone size are those listed in that table; D and trimming were worked out from the DNA. The data hold around 40,000 clones, with around 86% observed a single time. The V gene's germline CDR1 is SGHAT and CDR2 FQNNGV. This CDR3 contains 17 residues. V shed 4 bases and J shed 5 bases, with 21 bases lying between them. The gene calls are TRBV11-2 and TRBJ2-1, with D possibly being TRBD1 (6 bases). This sequence was found in a middle-aged man with active or convalescent COVID-19. Sequences were obtained from peripheral blood. Here the CDR3 DNA reads TGTGCCAGCAGCTCCCCGCAAATGGGGCAGGGGAACAATGAGCAGTTCTTC. It specifies CASSSPQMGQGNNEQFF.